The text below deals with one T cell receptor (beta chain). There is no known antigen for this receptor. The sample originates from a study of cytomegalovirus exposure and HLA in healthy donors (dated by TCRdb to about 2017). Context from the whole study: In an earlier analysis of roughly 590 of the donors, less than 350 Gb of sequence data and 117 million unique TCR beta sequences from roughly 180 million T cells were reported. Of the 350 to 450 genotyped donors, 65% to 90% fell in the genetic ancestry cluster associated with self-reported Caucasian donors. An earlier analysis of about 620 of the donors applied high-throughput TCR beta sequencing to assess whether each TCR beta V gene segment acted as functional or pseudogenic. Rather than drawing on any new phenotypic data, the later analysis identified candidate immune exposures from TCR beta sequences and the way those sequences occurred across donors. A later genetic analysis used genome-wide SNP genotypes for about 65% of the 666 donors, treating that subset as a discovery cohort. In a later analysis, previously published TCR beta repertoires from about 670 donors were re-analyzed and high-resolution HLA genotyping was added so that TCR occurrence patterns could be studied. Because of strong linkage in the cohort, four to six DR-DQ haplotypes were treated as single units for association and clustering. Both class I and class II loci were covered by HLA typing, at four-digit resolution. In addition to the first cohort of 650 to 800 subjects, a separate validation cohort of approximately 130 different subjects was used. Across approximately 400 genotyped donors of the cohort, an average of 235,054 unique TCR beta nucleotide sequences per donor were sequenced, and approximately 17% of those sequences were non-productive. Approximately 300 gigabases of sequencing data and 91 million or so unique TCR sequences made up an early release that covered under 750 HLA-typed donors. Using immunosequencing, the study profiled T cell repertoires from roughly 650 subjects and related those repertoires to cytomegalovirus serostatus. All discovery cohort repertoires had been generated on a single sequencing platform. The aim of the study was to test whether cataloging public T cell receptors could identify signatures of past pathogen exposure. The study combined high-throughput TCR immunosequencing, statistical association of individual TCRs with disease status, and machine learning to predict cytomegalovirus infection status. Alongside the repertoire data, information on donor age, sex, ethnicity and CMV serostatus was compiled. The number of typed donors differed by locus: about 629-640 for A, B, C, DRB1 and DQB1; about 520 for DQA1; 606 for DPA1; and some 450 for DPB1.

The library was produced with the immunoSEQ multiplex PCR assay. For the multiplex PCR, a mixture combining 60 forward primers for TCR Vbeta segments and 13 reverse primers for TCR Jbeta segments was used. The CDR3 region of rearranged TCR beta genes was amplified from genomic DNA by a multiplex PCR assay. On the Illumina HiSeq System, the amplified TCR beta libraries were sequenced as 87-base-pair reads. On the authors' methods: In a later analysis, tens of millions of unique TCR beta chains were counted across the roughly 610 repertoires, and around 10 million of these chains were shared by at least two donors. To remove PCR and sequencing errors, raw reads were error-corrected and collapsed into unique sequences using a nearest-neighbor algorithm that merged closely related sequences. To assign V, D and J gene segments, CDR3 sequences were aligned to IMGT reference sequences. For a sequence to be retained, at least a six-nucleotide match to both a V gene segment and a J gene segment was required. A rearrangement was called productive if the CDR3 had no stop codons and remained in frame with V and J, and every other rearrangement was called non-productive. CDR3 was defined by IMGT convention, running from the second conserved V-encoded cysteine to the conserved J-encoded phenylalanine. In an earlier analysis of some 550 of the donors, sequences lacking an unambiguous match to a single V gene segment were excluded. An earlier analysis of 587 of the donors classified V segments as functional when productive rearrangements were above 56.7% and as segregating when the standard deviation between donors was above 5%. A statistical classification framework was built for diagnosing cytomegalovirus status from the catalog of TCR beta chain sequences. In a later analysis, V and J genes were assigned by comparing TCR nucleotide sequences against IMGT/GENE-DB human TR gene sequences. A later analysis assigned CDR3 sequences and most-parsimonious VDJ recombination scenarios with the TCRdist pipeline. A later analysis defined each TCR beta chain by its CDR3 amino acid sequence plus V-gene family, and excluded reads lacking a unique V-gene family. To address suspected cross-contamination and a sequencing artifact, a later analysis removed around 590 highly shared, low-generation-probability nucleotide sequences. In a later analysis, a clonal expansion index was calculated for each public chain from normalized within-repertoire ranks of inferred template counts. A later analysis computed generation probabilities with a VDJ recombination model fitted to out-of-frame rearrangements, and checked the results against IGoR. A later analysis scored TCR-TCR, TCR-HLA and TCR-CMV co-occurrence with hypergeometric tests, applying a repertoire-size bias correction to TCR pairs. To estimate false discovery rates, a later analysis permuted the HLA or CMV assignments 20 times. In a later analysis, co-occurring TCRs were grouped with DBSCAN, and TCRdist sequence similarity was added when clustering was performed within HLA-allele-positive subsets. Repertoires with fewer than 30,000 or more than 120,000 public chains, plus five repertoires with anomalous nucleotide sharing, were excluded from co-occurrence clustering. This is the immuneACCESS table as TCRdb keeps it, with only in-frame sequences that have V and J called. A part of the clones is gone; compared with another copy, unresolved V genes explain less than half, and the rest is unexplained. D and trimming were read from the DNA, whereas the V and J calls and clone size are those reported in that table. For this sample, the table gives approximately 68,000 clones. The leading ten clones occupy roughly 7.4% of the sample.

General study outcomes and caveats: Across donors, most TCR sequences were observed very rarely, whereas some public TCRs were present in many individuals. Compared with equally common non-associated chains, HLA-associated TCR beta chains in a later analysis were more clonally expanded and had lower generation probabilities. A later analysis reported that several top co-occurrence clusters appeared linked to parvovirus B19, influenza, CMV and Epstein-Barr virus. The presence/absence analyses assumed that sequencing depth was roughly uniform across donors, and that assumption may not be true. The sequencing pipeline was judged likely to have produced a cluster of highly shared sequence variants as a technical artifact. When HLA alleles, especially DR and DQ, strongly co-occurred, attributing TCR associations to individual alleles was difficult. The authors suggested that the approach could potentially be generalized to other disease states and immunological phenotypes. Because counts were too low, seventeen rarely observed V segments, including chromosome 9 orphons, were left out of the earlier analysis of 500 to 650 of the donors. The 87-base-pair reads could not distinguish some IMGT-functional V segments, including TRBV6-2 and TRBV6-3, so those segments were excluded. A total of 164 TCR beta chains were listed by the study as associated with cytomegalovirus. Compared with the approximately 710-donor mean, donors in an Asian-associated ancestry cluster had fewer N-insertions in productive TCRs, according to a later genetic analysis. In a later analysis, TCR association rates were found to vary across HLA loci, with the most associated TCRs seen for DRB1 alleles and the fewest for HLA-C alleles. For the cohort, immune exposure information was limited to CMV serostatus. A few of the identified cytomegalovirus-associated TCR beta chains were confirmed in vitro to be specific for cytomegalovirus antigens. A further reported finding was that TCR beta sequences accurately predicted the HLA-A and HLA-B alleles for most subjects in the first cohort. Because HLA typing was missing for some donors at each locus, association tests included only the typed subset. In an earlier analysis of some 550 of the donors, most TCR beta V segments were observed in productive rearrangements about 90% or about 30% of the time, broadly matching IMGT annotations. An association between a missense DCLRE1C variant and V-gene and J-gene trimming of TCR beta chains was found in a later genetic analysis and replicated in an independent cohort. In both the original and validation cohorts, the classifier was reported to diagnose cytomegalovirus status with high specificity and sensitivity. At a false discovery rate of 0.05, a later analysis linked some 17,000 TCR beta sequences to specific HLA alleles. This cohort had only TCR beta chains sequenced, and the lack of alpha or paired-chain data limited which features could be detected. In a later analysis, most CMV-associated TCR beta chains were found to appear HLA-restricted, with HLA associations seemingly driven largely by CMV exposure. Correlated functional status among segregating V segments might be attributable to linkage disequilibrium, but an unknown experimental factor could not be ruled out.

From the cysteine up to the phenylalanine, the CDR3 has a length of 14 residues. Only the CDR3 DNA stays, 42 bases, in frame from base 1. Clipping removes 6 bases from V and 5 bases from J, with 7 as the unmatched junction base count. Via the germline V gene (reference sequence), CDR1 is MNHEY and CDR2 SMNVEV. The cohort was made up of 500 to 850 healthy bone marrow donors. Cohort members were all nominally healthy when sampled, although unrecorded immune exposures were likely present. The donor tested CMV seropositive, placing the donor among the 289 seropositive members of the cohort. A peripheral blood sample was provided by each donor, and peripheral blood mononuclear cells were used for TCR beta sequencing. Genomic DNA extraction from the blood cell samples was performed with the Qiagen DNeasy Blood Extraction Kit.

Sequenced sample: PBMCs. The rearranged segments are TRBV27 and TRBJ1-2, with TRBD1 identical over 9 junction bases. This sequence originates from a female donor in good health and CMV-seropositive. The CDR3 sequence is CASSKPGQGYGYTF. The DNA sequence reads TGTGCCAGCAGCAAACCGGGACAGGGATATGGCTACACCTTC.